This T cell receptor beta chain was obtained from a study of cytomegalovirus exposure and HLA in healthy donors. In the PCR, 60 Vbeta and 13 Jbeta primers were used. Assay used: immunoSEQ multiplex PCR; TCRdb lists only in-frame clones, some missing. The sample has about 190,000 clones; approximately 70% are singletons. A word on this clone: Its antigen remains unknown.

The CDR3 has 12 amino acids. Trimming cost V 6 bases and J 6 bases; bases outside gene matches: 0. CDR1 MNHEY and CDR2 SVGAGI come from the germline V gene. General observations from the study: Later on, an analysis found that several of the most significant clusters appeared to be linked to common viral pathogens, which included parvovirus B19. Among donors in an Asian-associated ancestry cluster, a later analysis reportedly found fewer N-insertions than the roughly 700-donor mean. Prior analysis indicated that the majority of TCR beta V segments exhibited productivity approximately 87% or approximately 30% of the time. Available immune exposure information was restricted to CMV serostatus only.

The specimen was PBMCs. J is TRBJ2-3 and V is TRBV6-5; the match to TRBD1 covers 10 bases. This clonotype originated in a woman aged 25 to 39 in good health and CMV-seropositive. The CDR3 DNA reads as TGTGCCAGCAGGGACAGGGGGGATACGCAGTATTTT. Its translation: CASRDRGDTQYF.